This T cell receptor beta chain derives from a study of T cell responses to AZD1222 COVID-19 vaccine. Study conclusions and caveats: Reportedly, nearly half of unique spike TCRs recognized epitopes outside B.1.351/B.1.1.7 mutations.

V gave up 4 bases and J gave up 1 base; unmatched junction bases: 5. From germline, CDR1 is LGHNA and CDR2 YSLEER. CDR3 size: 16 residues. Clones were read by immunoSEQ multiplex PCR, and TCRdb kept only the in-frame ones, dropping some. The table includes some 120,000 clones, around 92% detected once. On this clone: No antigen is known for it.

The source of this sequence is an adult in good health. The chain combines TRBV4-3 with TRBJ2-7; TRBD2 aligns across 12 bases. The sequenced sample was peripheral blood, obtained on day 0 of AZD1222 vaccination. The CDR3 DNA is TGCGCCAGCAGCCGGGGGCTAGCGGGGGGGTCCTACGAGCAGTACTTC. Translating gives CASSRGLAGGSYEQYF.